Below are 19 T cell receptor beta chains sequenced from a single sample in a study of blood T cell repertoires in COVID-19. Clones were read by immunoSEQ multiplex PCR, and TCRdb kept only the in-frame ones, dropping some. The data show about 430,000 clones, approximately 91% seen once. Sequencing was carried out using PBMCs or T cells enriched from blood (not recorded which). These receptors came from a woman aged 18-29 years who had been exposed to COVID-19.

This clone was detected only once. This chain uses TRBV25-1 with TRBJ2-1, with D possibly matching TRBD2 (5 bases). The CDR3 is 17 amino acids. V lost 5 bases and J lost 0, with 17 bases in between. In germline, CDR1 is MGHDK, CDR2 SYGVNS. Here the CDR3 DNA reads TGTGCCAGCAGTCCTATCTCAGGACTTAGCTCCTACAATGAGCAGTTCTTC. Translating gives CASSPISGLSSYNEQFF.

This chain joins TRBV9 and TRBJ2-5; 10 bases are a match to TRBD1. The junction had 6 bases not matched to a gene; V was cut back by 2 bases and J by 5 bases. The CDR3 contains 15 residues. Germline V gene sequence: CDR1 SGDLS, CDR2 YYNGEE. CDR3 coding DNA: TGTGCCAGCAGCGTCGACAGGGGGCGCGAGGAGACCCAGTACTTC. This sequence encodes CASSVDRGREETQYF. Looking up the rest from reference TRBV9 and TRBJ2-5 gives the full variable domain: DSGVTQTPKHLITATGQRVTLRCSPRSGDLSVYWYQQSLDQGLQFLIQYYNGEERAKGNILERFSAQQFPDLHSELNLSSLELGDSALYFCASSVDRGREETQYFGPGTRLLVL.

The rearrangement joins TRBV7-9 to TRBJ1-2; tentative D call: TRBD1 (5 bases). V lost 4 bases to trimming and J lost 6 bases, with 15 bases between them. This CDR3 comprises 14 residues. Germline loops: CDR1 SEHNR, CDR2 FQNEAQ (reference sequence). CDR3 nucleotide sequence: TGTGCCAGCAGCTCCACCGCTTGGGGGGATGGCTACACCTTC. It yields the protein CASSSTAWGDGYTF.

This clone appeared a single time. The V and J genes are TRBV7-8 and TRBJ1-2; 9 bases line up with TRBD1. Trimming at V came to 3 bases and at J to 6 bases, leaving 5 bases not matched to a gene. The CDR3 contains 14 residues. Germline CDR1 reads SGHVS; CDR2 reads FQNEAQ. This CDR3 is CASSFTGGADGYTF. The CDR3 DNA follows: TGTGCCAGCAGCTTTACAGGGGGCGCCGATGGCTACACCTTC.

The V and J genes are TRBV19 and TRBJ1-1, with D uncertain. V lost 3 bases and J 1 base, leaving 9 bases between the germline ends. This CDR3 is 14 amino acids long. Germline V gene sequence: CDR1 LNHDA, CDR2 SQIVND (reference sequence). The CDR3, as DNA: TGTGCCAGTAGTATTTGGCGGGAGAACACTGAAGCTTTCTTT. It translates to CASSIWRENTEAFF.

This clone has only one observation. This chain connects TRBV4-1 to TRBJ1-6; 7 bases agree with TRBD1. J gave up 0 bases and V 0 bases, and 11 bases lay outside the gene matches. CDR1 and CDR2 from the germline V gene are MGHRA and YSYEKL. This CDR3 spans 20 amino acids. CDR3 DNA sequence: TGCGCCAGCAGCCAAGAGGCCGGGACAGCCATGAGCTCCTATAATTCACCCCTCCACTTT. It yields the protein CASSQEAGTAMSSYNSPLHF.

The rearrangement joins TRBV28 to TRBJ1-3; a possible D gene is TRBD1 (5 bases). Germline V lookup: CDR1 MDHEN, CDR2 SYDVKM. The CDR3 covers 15 residues. Trimming took 5 bases from V and 0 from J, leaving 11 bases between them. The CDR3 loop reads CASSPRRASGNTIYF. DNA for the CDR3: TGTGCCAGCAGTCCACGCAGGGCCTCTGGAAACACCATATATTTT.

This clone was counted a single time. This rearrangement joins TRBV11-3 to TRBJ1-1; D possibly corresponds to TRBD1 (6 bases). The CDR3 extends over 13 amino acids. Trimming stripped 4 bases from V and 6 bases from J, with 12 bases between. The germline gives CDR1 SGHNT, CDR2 YENEEA. The CDR3 loop is CASSSQGNAEAFF. The CDR3, as DNA: TGTGCCAGCAGCTCTCAGGGGAATGCTGAAGCTTTCTTT.

This clone showed up just once. The chain uses TRBV19 and TRBJ2-1, with 7 bases matching TRBD2. V was clipped by 3 bases and J by 1 base; unmatched bases: 3. The germline CDR1 and CDR2 sequences are LNHDA and SQIVND (reference sequence). This CDR3 comprises 15 residues. CDR3 amino acids: CASSILAVSYNEQFF. The CDR3 DNA sequence: TGTGCCAGTAGTATCCTAGCGGTTTCCTACAATGAGCAGTTCTTC.

V is TRBV29-1 and J is TRBJ1-1; a weak D match, TRBD1 (5 bases). The CDR3 consists of 16 residues. V was shortened by 0 bases and J by 0 bases, with 14 bases between the two germline ends. Germline V CDR1 and CDR2: SQVTM, ANQGSEA. The CDR3 DNA reads as TGCAGCGTTGAAGATAAACACGGAGGGGTGAACACTGAAGCTTTCTTT. Protein: CSVEDKHGGVNTEAFF.

V and J are TRBV28 and TRBJ2-7; 7 bases are a match to TRBD2. Germline assignment: CDR1 MDHEN and CDR2 SYDVKM. J was trimmed by 0 bases and V by 8 bases; bases with no gene match: 4. The CDR3 totals 13 residues. Here the CDR3 DNA reads TGTGCCAGCGAAGCGGGACTCTCCTACGAGCAGTACTTC. Amino acids: CASEAGLSYEQYF.

In this sample, this clone turned up once. The genes are TRBV14 and TRBJ2-1; D possibly corresponds to TRBD1 (6 bases). Between the trimmed V and J ends, which lost 5 bases and 10 bases, there was a span of 21 bases. The germline gives CDR1 SGHDN, CDR2 FVKESK. The CDR3 runs to 15 residues. In DNA, the CDR3 is TGTGCCAGCAGCTTCGACAGGTTTCCGGGCCGGGAGCAGTTCTTC. Protein: CASSFDRFPGREQFF.

The V call is TRBV11-2, the J call TRBJ2-5; tentatively, D is TRBD1 (5 bases). CDR1 SGHAT and CDR2 FQNNGV come from the germline V gene. CDR3 size: 14 residues. Trimming removed 1 base from V and 1 base from J, with 7 bases in between. CDR3 loop: CASSLGQIQETQYF. CDR3 sequence (DNA): TGTGCCAGCAGCTTAGGACAGATCCAAGAGACCCAGTACTTC.

V usage is TRBV5-4 and J usage is TRBJ2-1; 8 nucleotides align to TRBD2. Germline CDR1 is SGHNT and CDR2 is YYREEE (reference sequence). The CDR3 spans 15 residues. V was clipped by 4 bases and J by 7 bases; unmatched bases: 10. CDR3 sequence reads: CASSPGEREWNEQFF. CDR3 nucleotides: TGTGCCAGCAGCCCAGGCGAGCGGGAGTGGAATGAGCAGTTCTTC.

This chain connects TRBV9 to TRBJ2-7, with D perhaps TRBD2 (6 bases). CDR3 size: 14 residues. Germline lookup yields CDR1 SGDLS and CDR2 YYNGEE. V lost 2 bases, J lost 3 bases, and 12 bases lay in between. The CDR3 here is CASSVGGGFYEQYF. The CDR3 DNA follows: TGTGCCAGCAGCGTTGGGGGAGGCTTCTACGAGCAGTACTTC.

V gene TRBV6-2 or TRBV6-3 combines with J gene TRBJ1-5, with D unresolved. The ends were cut back, 0 bases at V and 6 bases at J, with 9 bases in the middle. This CDR3 is built from 14 residues. In germline, CDR1 is MNHEY, CDR2 SVGEGT. For the CDR3, the DNA is TGTGCCAGCAGTTACTCTGGGAGGGCTCAGCCCCAGCATTTT. Protein sequence: CASSYSGRAQPQHF.

This rearrangement joins TRBV10-1 to TRBJ2-1; possibly TRBD2 for D (5 bases). V lost 4 bases and J lost 7, with 17 bases in between. This CDR3 comprises 15 residues. Germline assignment: CDR1 WNHNN and CDR2 SYGVQD (reference sequence). DNA of the CDR3: TGCGCCAGCAGTGCGGGGTCCCAATCGTTAAATGAGCAGTTCTTC. Translated, it gives CASSAGSQSLNEQFF.

The rearrangement joins TRBV15 to TRBJ2-7; a weak D match, TRBD2 (5 bases). This CDR3 spans 13 amino acids. V lost 1 base to trimming and J lost 6 bases, with 10 bases between them. CDR1 is LNHNV and CDR2 is YYDKDF in the germline V gene (reference sequence). The chain's CDR3 is CATSRAGSSEQYF. In DNA form, the CDR3 reads TGTGCCACCAGCAGAGCGGGGAGTAGCGAGCAGTACTTC.

V usage is TRBV13 and J usage is TRBJ2-7; TRBD1 matches at 8 bases. Germline CDR1 PRHDT, CDR2 FYEKMQ (reference sequence). The CDR3 is 16 residues long. V shed 5 bases, J shed 3 bases, and the junction held 12 bases outside the gene matches. CDR3 coding DNA: TGTGCCAGCAGCCGCTGGACAGGGATGGAGCGCTACGAGCAGTACTTC. This codes for CASSRWTGMERYEQYF.